This TCR beta chain was identified in a study of regulatory T cells in long-lasting Graves disease. The TCR beta library used iRepertoire HTBI primers with Arm-PCR amplification of CDR3. Via MiXCR, TCRdb re-called the multiplex PCR reads, giving one row per CDR3 protein. The table shows 300,000 to 400,000 distinct CDR3 sequences, with 15% occurring only once. As for time point: newly diagnosed GD, antithyroid drugs for less than 3 months. Extracted PBMC RNA gave rise to the TCR library. This clonotype was counted at least ten times. This specimen consisted of peripheral blood mononuclear cells (PBMCs), obtained at new diagnosis, from a patient treated with antithyroid drugs. This sequence was found in a female donor with Graves disease.

CDR3 residues: CASSPTGLARYNEQFF. CDR3 in DNA: TGTGCCAGCAGTCCCACCGGACTAGCGCGGTACAATGAGCAGTTCTTC. The chain links TRBV28 to TRBJ2-1; 9 nucleotides line up with TRBD2. The junction had 9 bases not matched to a gene; V was cut back by 5 bases and J by 4 bases. The CDR3 extends over 16 amino acids. Per the germline V gene, CDR1 is MDHEN and CDR2 is SYDVKM.